The source of this T cell receptor beta chain is a study of blood T cell repertoires in COVID-19. Study background: Sample material is recorded as cDNA or gDNA derived from T cells, B-cell-depleted T cells, or PBMCs.

This CDR3 is built from 12 residues. Trimming removed 1 base from V and 9 bases from J, with 9 bases in between. Germline V lookup: CDR1 LGHDT, CDR2 YNNKEL (reference sequence). Assay: immunoSEQ multiplex PCR; the TCRdb copy retains only in-frame clones and omits some. The data contain hundreds of thousands of clones, 89% of them singletons. Material for sequencing was peripheral blood. This receptor was taken from a man younger than 30 with COVID-19, enrolled during active disease. The V and J genes are TRBV3-1 (or the pseudogene TRBV3-2) and TRBJ1-1; a possible D gene is TRBD1 (6 bases). CDR3 DNA: TGTGCCAGCAGCCAAGCGGACAGACAAGCTTTCTTT. This encodes CASSQADRQAFF.